This TCR beta chain comes out of a study of PD-1 blockade in classical Hodgkin lymphoma. Points from the study as a whole: CD8+ TCR diversity did not rise significantly by C4D1, unlike CD4+.

The table came from immunoSEQ multiplex PCR; TCRdb's copy has only in-frame clones and leaves some out. The data contain 15,000 to 20,000 clones, 70% to 80% of them seen just once; the ten biggest clones take up 18%. Relapses following autologous stem cell transplantation were seen in all patients, with brentuximab vedotin exposure varying. Only one count was recorded for this clone. What it recognizes is unknown. This TCR came from a human donor with classical Hodgkin lymphoma. The specimen was peripheral blood mononuclear cells (PBMCs), collected before the second cycle of nivolumab.

This CDR3 is CASSEQGEHYGYTF. CDR3 coding DNA: TGTGCCAGCAGTGAGCAGGGTGAGCACTATGGCTACACCTTC. J is TRBJ1-2 and V is TRBV2; D may be TRBD1 (5 bases). V dropped 3 bases and J dropped 3 bases, with 11 bases sitting between them. The CDR3 consists of 14 residues. CDR1 and CDR2 (germline): SNHLY, FYNNEI.